This T cell receptor beta chain originates from a study of cytotoxic CD8 clonotypes in ibrutinib-treated CLL. Germline lookup yields CDR1 LNHDA and CDR2 SQIVND (reference sequence). Trimming took off 3 bases at V and 6 bases at J, with 11 bases between the two ends. This CDR3 is 13 amino acids long. Assay used: immunoSEQ multiplex PCR; TCRdb lists only in-frame clones, some missing. Altogether around 150,000 clones are present, around 81% being singletons, with the ten largest covering 7.6%. Source: PBMCs, taken after 36 months of ibrutinib treatment. The chain joins TRBV19 to TRBJ1-1; D not certain. This TCR was sampled from a human donor with chronic lymphocytic leukemia. The CDR3 DNA follows: TGTGCCAGTAGTATTCTCGGGGTTTCTGAAGCTTTCTTT. The encoded protein is CASSILGVSEAFF.